These T cell receptor beta chains were read from a single sample in a study of blood T cell repertoires in COVID-19. This table comes from immunoSEQ multiplex PCR, and its TCRdb copy is limited to in-frame clones, with some not included. The sample contains approximately 250,000 clones, 70% to 90% of which appear only once. Material for sequencing was peripheral blood. The origin of the receptors is a man between 18 and 29 years old with active or convalescent COVID-19. The conserved cysteine and the conserved F or W are not part of the CDR3 here.

v_call	j_call	cdr3_aa
TRBV11-3	TRBJ2-2	ASSSFPLDLNTGELF
TRBV19	TRBJ1-5	ASTKTGSGYSNQPQH
TRBV29-1	TRBJ1-6	SVQLLGQRDSPLH
TRBV7-7	TRBJ2-1	ASSPDRVREQF
TRBV28	TRBJ1-3	ASSLGGMAGNTIY
TRBV3-1/TRBV3-2	TRBJ1-5	ASSQGLGQGGQPQH
TRBV5-4	TRBJ2-3	ASSLTSVSTDTQY
TRBV10-1	TRBJ1-2	ASSIVVSGDYGYT
TRBV9	TRBJ2-7	ASSVAGGGPRLY
TRBV28	TRBJ1-2	ASTLGGQGKGGYT
TRBV20-1	TRBJ2-7	SASHDEQY
TRBV20-1	TRBJ1-1	SASILRNTEAF
TRBV3-1/TRBV3-2	TRBJ1-1	ASSLGGVPSS
TRBV7-2	TRBJ1-4	ASSLEGGGLF
TRBV29-1	TRBJ1-2	SVAFLGGYT
TRBV2	TRBJ1-1	ASAQRGTEAF
TRBV2	TRBJ2-5	ASSERAVRDQY
TRBV7-7	TRBJ2-7	ASSLDLASYEQY
TRBV30	TRBJ1-5	AYNSPGAPRNQPQH
TRBV25-1	TRBJ2-3	ASSEYTDTQY
TRBV11-2	TRBJ2-7	ASSLGDEQY
TRBV7-3	TRBJ1-3	ASSPLGQGSPIY
TRBV6-5	TRBJ2-1	ASSLKPGQGLNEQF
TRBV21-1	TRBJ2-1	ASSPHKLSVSYNEQF
TRBV19	TRBJ1-1	ASSIMGRGARLNTEAF
TRBV27	TRBJ1-1	ASSLSRGNTEAF
TRBV5-5	TRBJ2-7	ASSRRGDGRREQY
TRBV19	TRBJ1-5	ASNPGQGSSAQH
TRBV15	TRBJ1-2	ATSHHGGDYGYT
TRBV5-1	TRBJ2-7	ASSHDRYEQY
TRBV10-3	TRBJ1-1	AIRGDTEAF
TRBV23-1	TRBJ2-1	ASKRLFSEQF
TRBV3-1/TRBV3-2	TRBJ2-2	ASSKGLVLTGELF
TRBV12-3/TRBV12-4	TRBJ1-2	ASSFTGVIGYT
TRBV5-4	TRBJ2-3	ASSLNIGGVEDTQY